This entry describes one T cell receptor beta chain. Its antigen is as yet unknown. Time point: week 35, safety follow-up. Vaccine doses each comprised 300 ug of mutant IDH1 20-mer peptide, with topical imiquimod. These data belong to a study of a mutant IDH1 vaccine in newly diagnosed glioma. Study as a whole: In some groups vaccination began 4-6 weeks post-radiotherapy; others received it with temozolomide.

The CDR3 spans 12 residues. V lost 4 bases to trimming and J lost 7 bases, with 9 bases between them. Per the germline V gene, CDR1 is SGHDT and CDR2 is YYEEEE. TCRdb's table, derived via immunoSEQ multiplex PCR, lists solely in-frame clones and lacks some. The sample records some 45,000 clones, around 83% being singletons. The rearrangement joins TRBV5-6 to TRBJ1-5; no clear D gene. This sequence originates from a woman between 50 and 59 years old with glioma. The sample was PBMCs, taken from a glioma patient whose treatment included an IDH1 peptide vaccine. The CDR3 bases are TGTGCCAGCAGCACTCCCACCCAGCCCCAGCATTTT. This gives the protein CASSTPTQPQHF.